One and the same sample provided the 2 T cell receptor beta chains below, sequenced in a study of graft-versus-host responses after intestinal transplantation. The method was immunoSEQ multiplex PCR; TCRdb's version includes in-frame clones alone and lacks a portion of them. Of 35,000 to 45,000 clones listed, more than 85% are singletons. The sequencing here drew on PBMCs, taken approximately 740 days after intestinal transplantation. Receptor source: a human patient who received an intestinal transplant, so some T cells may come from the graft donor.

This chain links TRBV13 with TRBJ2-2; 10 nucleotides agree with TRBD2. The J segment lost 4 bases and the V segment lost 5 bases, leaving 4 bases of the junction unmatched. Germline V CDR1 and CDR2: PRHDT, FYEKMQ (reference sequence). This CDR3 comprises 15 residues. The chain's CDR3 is CASSLIAGGTGELFF. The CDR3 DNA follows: TGTGCCAGCAGCCTTATAGCGGGAGGCACCGGGGAGCTGTTTTTT.

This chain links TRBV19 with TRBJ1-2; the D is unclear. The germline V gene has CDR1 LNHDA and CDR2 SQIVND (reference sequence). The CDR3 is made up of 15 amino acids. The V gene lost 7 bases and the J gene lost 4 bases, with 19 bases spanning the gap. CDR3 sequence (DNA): TGTGCCAGTATCCATACCAATACGGTATCCTATGGCTACACCTTC. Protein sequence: CASIHTNTVSYGYTF.